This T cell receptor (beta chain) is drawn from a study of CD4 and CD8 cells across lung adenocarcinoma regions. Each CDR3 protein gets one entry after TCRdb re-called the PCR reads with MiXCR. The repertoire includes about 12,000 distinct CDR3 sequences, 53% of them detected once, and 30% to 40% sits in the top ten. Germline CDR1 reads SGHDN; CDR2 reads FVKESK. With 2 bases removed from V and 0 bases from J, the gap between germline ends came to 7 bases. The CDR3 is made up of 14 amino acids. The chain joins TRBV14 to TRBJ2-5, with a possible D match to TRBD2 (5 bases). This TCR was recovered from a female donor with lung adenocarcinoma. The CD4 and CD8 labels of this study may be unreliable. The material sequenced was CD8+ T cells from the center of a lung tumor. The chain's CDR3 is CASSQWRDQETQYF. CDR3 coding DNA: TGTGCCAGCAGCCAATGGCGGGACCAAGAGACCCAGTACTTC.